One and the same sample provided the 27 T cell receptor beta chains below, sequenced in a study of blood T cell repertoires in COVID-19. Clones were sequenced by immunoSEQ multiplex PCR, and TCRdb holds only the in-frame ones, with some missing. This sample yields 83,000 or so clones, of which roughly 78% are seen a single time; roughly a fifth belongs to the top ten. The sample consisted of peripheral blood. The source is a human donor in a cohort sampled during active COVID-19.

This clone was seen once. The CDR3 coding sequence is TGTGCCAGCAGTGAAGTAAGCAGGGAAGAGACCCAGTACTTC. This sequence encodes CASSEVSREETQYF. The rearrangement uses TRBV6-1 and TRBJ2-5; a weak D match, TRBD1 (5 bases). The CDR3 has 14 residues. V was pared by 1 base and J by 3 bases, with 9 bases between. Germline V gene lookup returns CDR1 MNHNS and CDR2 SASEGT.

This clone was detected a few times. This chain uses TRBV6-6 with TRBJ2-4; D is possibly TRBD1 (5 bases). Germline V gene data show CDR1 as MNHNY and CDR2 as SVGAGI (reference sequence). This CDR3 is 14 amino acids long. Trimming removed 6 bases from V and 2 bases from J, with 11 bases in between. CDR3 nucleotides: TGTGCCAGCAGCCCAGACAGTACCAAAAACATTCAGTACTTC. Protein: CASSPDSTKNIQYF.

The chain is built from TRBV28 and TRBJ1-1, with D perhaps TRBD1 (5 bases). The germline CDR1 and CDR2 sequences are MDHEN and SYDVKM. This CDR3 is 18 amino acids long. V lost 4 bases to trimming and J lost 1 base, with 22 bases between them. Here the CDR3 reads CASSSPSGLAGGNTEAFF. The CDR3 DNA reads TGTGCCAGCAGTTCTCCCTCGGGCCTCGCGGGGGGGAACACTGAAGCTTTCTTT.

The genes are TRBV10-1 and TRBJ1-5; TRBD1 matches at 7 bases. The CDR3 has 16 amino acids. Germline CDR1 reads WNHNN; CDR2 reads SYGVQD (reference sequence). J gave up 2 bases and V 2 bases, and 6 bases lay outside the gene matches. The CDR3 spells CASSEPATGGNQPQHF. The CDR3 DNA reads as TGCGCCAGCAGTGAGCCAGCTACAGGGGGCAATCAGCCCCAGCATTTT.

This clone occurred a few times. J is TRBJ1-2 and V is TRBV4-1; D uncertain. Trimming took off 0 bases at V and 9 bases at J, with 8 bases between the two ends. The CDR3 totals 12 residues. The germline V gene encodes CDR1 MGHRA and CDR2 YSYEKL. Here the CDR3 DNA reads TGCGCCAGCAGCCAAGAGACAAGTAGCTACACCTTC. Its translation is CASSQETSSYTF.

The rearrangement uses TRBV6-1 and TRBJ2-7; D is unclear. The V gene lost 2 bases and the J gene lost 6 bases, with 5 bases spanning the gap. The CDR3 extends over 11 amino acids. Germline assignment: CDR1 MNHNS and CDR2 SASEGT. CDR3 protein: CASSENSEQYF. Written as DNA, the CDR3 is TGTGCCAGCAGTGAAAACAGCGAGCAGTACTTC.

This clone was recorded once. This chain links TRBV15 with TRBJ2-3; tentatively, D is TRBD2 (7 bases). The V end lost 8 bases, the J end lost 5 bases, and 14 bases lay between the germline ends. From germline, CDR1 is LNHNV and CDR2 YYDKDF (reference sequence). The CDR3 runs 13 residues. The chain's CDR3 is CATRRGALDTQYF. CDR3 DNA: TGTGCCACCCGTCGGGGGGCTCTAGATACGCAGTATTTT.

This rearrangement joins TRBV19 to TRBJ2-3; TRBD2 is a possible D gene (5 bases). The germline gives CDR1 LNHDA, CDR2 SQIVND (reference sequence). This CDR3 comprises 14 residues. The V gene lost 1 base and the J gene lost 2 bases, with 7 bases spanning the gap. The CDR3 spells CASSIGTYTDTQYF. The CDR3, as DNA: TGTGCCAGTAGTATAGGGACTTACACAGATACGCAGTATTTT.

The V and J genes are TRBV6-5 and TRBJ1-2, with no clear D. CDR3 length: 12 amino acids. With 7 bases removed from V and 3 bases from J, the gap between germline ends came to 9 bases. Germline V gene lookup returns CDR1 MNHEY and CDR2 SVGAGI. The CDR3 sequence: CASTPLDYGYTF. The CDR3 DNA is TGTGCCAGCACCCCCCTAGACTATGGCTACACCTTC.

CDR3 amino acids: CASSTTRNYGYTF. The CDR3 region has the DNA TGTGCCAGCAGTACTACAAGGAACTATGGCTACACCTTC. This chain uses TRBV2 with TRBJ1-2; D ambiguous. The CDR3 has 13 residues. V lost 5 bases and J 2 bases, leaving 9 bases between the germline ends. The germline CDR1 and CDR2 sequences are SNHLY and FYNNEI.

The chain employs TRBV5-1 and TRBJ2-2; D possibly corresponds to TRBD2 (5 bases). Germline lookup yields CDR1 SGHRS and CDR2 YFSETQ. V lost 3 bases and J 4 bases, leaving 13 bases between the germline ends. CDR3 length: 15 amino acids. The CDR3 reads CASSSSRGFTGELFF. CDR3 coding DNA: TGCGCCAGCAGCTCCTCCCGGGGTTTCACCGGGGAGCTGTTTTTT.

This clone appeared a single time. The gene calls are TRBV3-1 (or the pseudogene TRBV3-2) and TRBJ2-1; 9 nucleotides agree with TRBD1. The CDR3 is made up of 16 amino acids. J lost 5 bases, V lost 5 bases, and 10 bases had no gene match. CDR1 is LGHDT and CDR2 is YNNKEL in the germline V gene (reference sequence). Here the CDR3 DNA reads TGTGCCAGCAGCTTTAGGACAGGGGACCTTGACAATGAGCAGTTCTTC. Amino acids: CASSFRTGDLDNEQFF.

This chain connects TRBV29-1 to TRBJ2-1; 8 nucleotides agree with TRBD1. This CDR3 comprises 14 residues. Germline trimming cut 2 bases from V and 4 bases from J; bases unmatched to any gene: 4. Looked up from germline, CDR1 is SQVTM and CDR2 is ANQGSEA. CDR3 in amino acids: CSVETGGSYNEQFF. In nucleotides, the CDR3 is TGCAGCGTTGAAACAGGGGGGTCTTACAATGAGCAGTTCTTC.

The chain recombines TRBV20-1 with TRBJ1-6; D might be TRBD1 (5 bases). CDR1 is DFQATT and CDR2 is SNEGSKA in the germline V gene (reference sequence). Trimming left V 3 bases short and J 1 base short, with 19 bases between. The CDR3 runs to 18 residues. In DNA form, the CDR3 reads TGCAGTGCTAGTACAGGACACGGGGGTCGGTCCTATAATTCACCCCTCCACTTT. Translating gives CSASTGHGGRSYNSPLHF.

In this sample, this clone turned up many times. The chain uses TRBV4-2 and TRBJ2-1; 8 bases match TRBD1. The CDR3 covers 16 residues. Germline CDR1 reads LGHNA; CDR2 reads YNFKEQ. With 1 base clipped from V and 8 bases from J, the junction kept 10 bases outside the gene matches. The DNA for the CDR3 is TGTGCCAGCAGCCAAGTAGGGCAGGGGGCGCGCGATGAGCAGTTCTTC. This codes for CASSQVGQGARDEQFF.

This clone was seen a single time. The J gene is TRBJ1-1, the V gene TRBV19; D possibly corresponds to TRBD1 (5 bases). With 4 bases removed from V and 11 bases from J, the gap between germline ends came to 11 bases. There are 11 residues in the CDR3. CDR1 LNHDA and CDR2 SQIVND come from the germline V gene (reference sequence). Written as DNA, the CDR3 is TGTGCCAGTAGTACCGGGGGTCGGGCTTTCTTT. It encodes CASSTGGRAFF.

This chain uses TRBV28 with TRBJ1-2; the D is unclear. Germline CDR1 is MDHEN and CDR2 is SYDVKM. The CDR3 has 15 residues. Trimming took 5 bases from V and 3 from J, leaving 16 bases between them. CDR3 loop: CASSPPRIGDYGYTF. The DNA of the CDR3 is TGTGCCAGCAGTCCCCCTAGGATTGGCGACTATGGCTACACCTTC.

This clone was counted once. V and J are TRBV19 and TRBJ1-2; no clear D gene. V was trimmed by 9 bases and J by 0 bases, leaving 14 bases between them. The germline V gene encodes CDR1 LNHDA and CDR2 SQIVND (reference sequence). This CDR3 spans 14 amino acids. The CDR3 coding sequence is TGTGCCAGCGGGAGGGTCGCAACTAACTATGGCTACACCTTC. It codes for CASGRVATNYGYTF.

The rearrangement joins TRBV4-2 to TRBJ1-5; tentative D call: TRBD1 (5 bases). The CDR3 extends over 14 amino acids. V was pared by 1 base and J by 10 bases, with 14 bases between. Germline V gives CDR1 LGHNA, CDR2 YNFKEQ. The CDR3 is CASSQVQGVDPQHF. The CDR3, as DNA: TGTGCCAGCAGCCAAGTTCAAGGGGTTGACCCCCAGCATTTT.

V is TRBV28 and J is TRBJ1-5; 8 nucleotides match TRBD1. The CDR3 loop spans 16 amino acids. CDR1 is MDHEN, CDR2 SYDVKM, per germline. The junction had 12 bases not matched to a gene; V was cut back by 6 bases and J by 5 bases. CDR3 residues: CASSTPGGAGHQPQHF. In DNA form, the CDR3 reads TGTGCCAGCAGCACCCCAGGGGGCGCGGGTCATCAGCCCCAGCATTTT.

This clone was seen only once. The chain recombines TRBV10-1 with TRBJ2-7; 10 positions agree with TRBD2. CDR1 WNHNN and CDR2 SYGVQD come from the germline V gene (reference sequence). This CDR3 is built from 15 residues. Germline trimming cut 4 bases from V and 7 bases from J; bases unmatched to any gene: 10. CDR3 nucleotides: TGCGCCAGCAGTGCCGCTAGCGGGGGAATGAGAGAGCAGTACTTC. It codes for CASSAASGGMREQYF.

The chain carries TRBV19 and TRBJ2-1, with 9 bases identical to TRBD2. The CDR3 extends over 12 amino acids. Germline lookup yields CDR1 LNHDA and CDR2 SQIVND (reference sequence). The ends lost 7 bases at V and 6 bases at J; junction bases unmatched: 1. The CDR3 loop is CASTSGVNEQFF. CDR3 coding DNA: TGTGCCAGTACTAGCGGGGTCAATGAGCAGTTCTTC.

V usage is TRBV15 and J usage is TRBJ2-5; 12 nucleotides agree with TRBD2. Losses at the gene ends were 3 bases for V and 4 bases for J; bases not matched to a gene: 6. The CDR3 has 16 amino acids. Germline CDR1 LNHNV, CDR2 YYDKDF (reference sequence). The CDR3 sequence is CATSRLLAGGPETQYF. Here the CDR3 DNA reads TGTGCCACCAGCAGGTTACTAGCGGGGGGTCCAGAGACCCAGTACTTC.

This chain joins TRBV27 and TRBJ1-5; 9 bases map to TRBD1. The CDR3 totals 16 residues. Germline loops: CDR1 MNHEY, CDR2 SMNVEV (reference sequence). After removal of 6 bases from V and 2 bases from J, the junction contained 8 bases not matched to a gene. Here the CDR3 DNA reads TGTGCCAGCAGGCCTACAGGGGGCGCGGGCAATCAGCCCCAGCATTTT. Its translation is CASRPTGGAGNQPQHF.

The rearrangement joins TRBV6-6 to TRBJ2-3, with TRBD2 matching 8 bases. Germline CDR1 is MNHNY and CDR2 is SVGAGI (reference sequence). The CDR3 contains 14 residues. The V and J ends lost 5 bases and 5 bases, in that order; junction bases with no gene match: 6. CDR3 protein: CASSGTRGEDTQYF. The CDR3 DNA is TGTGCCAGCAGTGGGACTAGAGGAGAAGATACGCAGTATTTT.

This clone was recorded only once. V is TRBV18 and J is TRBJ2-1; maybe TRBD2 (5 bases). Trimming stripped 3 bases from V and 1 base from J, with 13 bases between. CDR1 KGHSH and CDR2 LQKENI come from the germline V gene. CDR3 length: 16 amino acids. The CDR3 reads CASSPTTIRSYNEQFF. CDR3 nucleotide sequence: TGTGCCAGCTCACCTACGACTATACGATCCTACAATGAGCAGTTCTTC.

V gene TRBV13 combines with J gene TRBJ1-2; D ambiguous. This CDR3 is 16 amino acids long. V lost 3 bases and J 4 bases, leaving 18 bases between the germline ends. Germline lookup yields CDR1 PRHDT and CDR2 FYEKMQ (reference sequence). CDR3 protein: CASSFYTEPHAYGYTF. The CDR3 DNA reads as TGTGCCAGCAGCTTCTATACAGAGCCTCACGCCTATGGCTACACCTTC.